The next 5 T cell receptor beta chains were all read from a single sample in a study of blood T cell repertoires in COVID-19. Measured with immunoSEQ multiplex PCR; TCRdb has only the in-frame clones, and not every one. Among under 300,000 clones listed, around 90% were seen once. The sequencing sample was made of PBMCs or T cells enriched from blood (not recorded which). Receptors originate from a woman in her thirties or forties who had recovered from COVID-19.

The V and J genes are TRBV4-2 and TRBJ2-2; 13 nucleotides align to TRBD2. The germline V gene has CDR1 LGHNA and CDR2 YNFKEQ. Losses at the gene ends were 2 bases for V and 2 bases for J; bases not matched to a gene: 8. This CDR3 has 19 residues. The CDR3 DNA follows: TGTGCCAGCAGCCAAAGCCCGGGACTAGCGGGGCTAAACACCGGGGAGCTGTTTTTT. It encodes CASSQSPGLAGLNTGELFF.

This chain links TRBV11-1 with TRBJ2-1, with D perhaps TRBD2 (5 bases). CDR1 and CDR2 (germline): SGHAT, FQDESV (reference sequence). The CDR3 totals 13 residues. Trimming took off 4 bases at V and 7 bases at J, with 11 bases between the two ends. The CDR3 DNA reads TGTGCCAGCAGCTCCCGAGGAGGTAATGAGCAGTTCTTC. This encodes CASSSRGGNEQFF. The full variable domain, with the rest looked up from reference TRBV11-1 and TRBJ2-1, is EAEVAQSPRYKITEKSQAVAFWCDPISGHATLYWYRQILGQGPELLVQFQDESVVDDSQLPKDRFSAERLKGVDSTLKIQPAELGDSAMYLCASSSRGGNEQFFGPGTRLTVL.

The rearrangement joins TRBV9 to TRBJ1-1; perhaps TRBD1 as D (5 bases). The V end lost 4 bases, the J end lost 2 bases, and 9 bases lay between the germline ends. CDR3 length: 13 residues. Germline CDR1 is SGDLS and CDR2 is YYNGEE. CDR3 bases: TGTGCCAGCAGCTATGGACATAACACTGAAGCTTTCTTT. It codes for CASSYGHNTEAFF. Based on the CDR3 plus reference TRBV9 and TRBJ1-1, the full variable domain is DSGVTQTPKHLITATGQRVTLRCSPRSGDLSVYWYQQSLDQGLQFLIQYYNGEERAKGNILERFSAQQFPDLHSELNLSSLELGDSALYFCASSYGHNTEAFFGQGTRLTVV.

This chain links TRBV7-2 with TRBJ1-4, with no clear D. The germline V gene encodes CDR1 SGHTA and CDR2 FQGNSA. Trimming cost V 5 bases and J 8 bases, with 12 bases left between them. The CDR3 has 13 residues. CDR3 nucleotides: TGTGCCAGCAGCACCAGACAATGGGAAAAACTGTTTTTT. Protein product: CASSTRQWEKLFF. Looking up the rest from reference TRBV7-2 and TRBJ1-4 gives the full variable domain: GAGVSQSPSNKVTEKGKDVELRCDPISGHTALYWYRQSLGQGLEFLIYFQGNSAPDKSGLPSDRFSAERTGGSVSTLTIQRTQQEDSAVYLCASSTRQWEKLFFGSGTQLSVL.

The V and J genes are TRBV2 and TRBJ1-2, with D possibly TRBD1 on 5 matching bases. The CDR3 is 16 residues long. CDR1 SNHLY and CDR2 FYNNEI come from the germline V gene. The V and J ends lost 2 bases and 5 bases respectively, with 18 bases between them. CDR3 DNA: TGTGCCAGCAGTGAATGGCAATTCGGGGGTTTGTATGGCTACACCTTC. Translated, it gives CASSEWQFGGLYGYTF.